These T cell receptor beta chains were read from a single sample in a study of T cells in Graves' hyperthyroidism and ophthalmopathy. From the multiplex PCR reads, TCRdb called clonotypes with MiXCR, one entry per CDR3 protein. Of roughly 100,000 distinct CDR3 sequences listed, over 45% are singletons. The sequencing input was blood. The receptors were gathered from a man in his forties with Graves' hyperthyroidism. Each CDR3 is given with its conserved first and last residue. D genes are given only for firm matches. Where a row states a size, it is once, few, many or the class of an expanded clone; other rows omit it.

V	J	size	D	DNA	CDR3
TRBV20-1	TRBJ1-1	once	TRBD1	TGCAGTGCCCGGGGACAGGGGGCCAGAACTGAAGCTTTCTTT	CSARGQGARTEAFF
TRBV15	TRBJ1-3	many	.	TGTGCCACCAGCAGAGAAGGCAATCCTGGAAACACCATATATTTT	CATSREGNPGNTIYF
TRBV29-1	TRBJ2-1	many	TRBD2	TGCAGCGTTAGGTATAGCGGGGGCCGGGGGGCCTACAATGAGCAGTTCTTC	CSVRYSGGRGAYNEQFF
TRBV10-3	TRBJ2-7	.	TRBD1	TGTGCCATCAGTAACCGGGACAGGGGGAGGAACTACGAGCAGTACTTC	CAISNRDRGRNYEQYF
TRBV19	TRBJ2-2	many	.	TGTGCCAGTAGCAGCGCTTCCCTGGGCACCGGGGAGCTGTTTTTT	CASSSASLGTGELFF
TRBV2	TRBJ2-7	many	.	TGTGCCAGCAGTGATCGGGACACCCTGTACGAGCAGTACTTC	CASSDRDTLYEQYF
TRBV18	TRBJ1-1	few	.	TGTGCCAGCTCAACCATGAACACTGAAGCTTTCTTT	CASSTMNTEAFF
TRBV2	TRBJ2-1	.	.	TGTGCCAGCAGTGCGGAAGATACGCAGTTCTTC	CASSAEDTQFF
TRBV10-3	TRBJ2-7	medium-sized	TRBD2	TGTGCCATCAGTGAGTCTGAAAGCGGGAGCACGTACTTC	CAISESESGSTYF
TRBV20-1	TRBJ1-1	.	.	TGCAGTGCTGAGGACACGACTAGGGGGACTGAAGCTTTCTTT	CSAEDTTRGTEAFF
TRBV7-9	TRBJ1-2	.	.	TGTGCCAGCAGCTTATCACATGGCTACACCTTC	CASSLSHGYTF
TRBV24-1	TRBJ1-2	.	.	TGTGCCACCAGTGATTTGCCCGGGACAAGCTATGGCTACACCTTC	CATSDLPGTSYGYTF
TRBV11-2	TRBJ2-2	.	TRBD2	TGTGCCAGCAGCCCAACTAGCGGGGGCCTGTCCGGGGAGCTGTTTTTT	CASSPTSGGLSGELFF
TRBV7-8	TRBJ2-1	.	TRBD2	TGTGCCAGCAGCATCTTAGCGGGGGGGCCACAGGAGCAGTTCTTC	CASSILAGGPQEQFF
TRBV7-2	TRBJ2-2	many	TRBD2	TGTGCCAGCAGCTCATATAGCGGGACGAACACCGGGGAGCTGTTTTTT	CASSSYSGTNTGELFF
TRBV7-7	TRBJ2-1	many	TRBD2	TGTGCTAGCAGCGGGACTAGCGGGAGTTTTGAGCAGTTCTTC	CASSGTSGSFEQFF
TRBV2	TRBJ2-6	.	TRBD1	TGTGCCAGCACCGTCAGGGGGACGGGCACTGAAGCTTTC	CASTVRGTGTEAF
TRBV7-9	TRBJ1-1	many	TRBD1	TGTGCCAGCAGCTTGGACAGGGGGCTTCGGAGAACTGAAGCTTTCTTT	CASSLDRGLRRTEAFF
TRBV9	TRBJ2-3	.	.	TGTGCCAGCAGCGTAGGGGGGGCGGAAGATACGCAGTATTTT	CASSVGGAEDTQYF
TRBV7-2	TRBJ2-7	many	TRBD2	TGTGCCAGCAGCCTCCTCCGCGGGAGGGGGTACGAGCAGTACTTC	CASSLLRGRGYEQYF
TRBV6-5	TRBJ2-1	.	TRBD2	TGTGCCAGCAGTTACTACGGCGGGAGGGAATCCTACTTC	CASSYYGGRESYF
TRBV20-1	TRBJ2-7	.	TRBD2	TGCAGTGCCGCGGCGGGGGTTAGCGGGTGGAACTCCTACGAGCAGTACTTC	CSAAAGVSGWNSYEQYF
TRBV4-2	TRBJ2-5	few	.	TGTGCCAGCAGCCGACGGAGCTCCGGGGAGACCCAGTACTTC	CASSRRSSGETQYF
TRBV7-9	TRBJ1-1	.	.	TGTGCCAGCAGCCCCCGGGGGGGGGACACTGAAGCTTTCTTT	CASSPRGGDTEAFF
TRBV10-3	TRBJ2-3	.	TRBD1	TGTGCCATTCGACAGGGGGCTTCGTACAATGAGCAGTATTTT	CAIRQGASYNEQYF
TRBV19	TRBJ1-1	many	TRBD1	TGTGCCAGTAGTATGGGAACCGGGACAGGGATCAACACTGAAGCTTTCTTT	CASSMGTGTGINTEAFF
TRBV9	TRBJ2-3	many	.	TGTGCCAGCAGCTTCCGGGACTCCCACGGGGATACGCAGTATTTT	CASSFRDSHGDTQYF
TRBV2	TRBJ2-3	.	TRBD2	TGTGCCAGCAGTGAAGAATTGGGACTAGGGATCGGGGATACGCAGTATTTT	CASSEELGLGIGDTQYF
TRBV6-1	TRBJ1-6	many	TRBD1	TGTGCCAGCAGTGACAAACAGGGGTATAATTCACCCCTCCACTTT	CASSDKQGYNSPLHF
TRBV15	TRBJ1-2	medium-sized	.	TGTGCCACCAGCGGGTACAGCTATGGCTACACCTTC	CATSGYSYGYTF
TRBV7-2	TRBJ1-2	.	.	TGTGCCAGCAGCACATGGCAGGGTCTGGGAATCTATGGCTACACCTTC	CASSTWQGLGIYGYTF
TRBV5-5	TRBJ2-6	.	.	TGTGCCAGCAGGGGATGGGGGAGCACTGAAGCTTTC	CASRGWGSTEAF
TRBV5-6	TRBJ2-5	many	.	TGTGCCAGCAGCTCCGTGGAACAGGGAGCGAGAGAGACCCAGTACTTC	CASSSVEQGARETQYF
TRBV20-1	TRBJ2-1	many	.	TGCAGTGCTAGAGAATATTCCTACAATGAGCAGTTCTTC	CSAREYSYNEQFF
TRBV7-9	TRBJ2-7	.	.	TGTGCCTGGAGCGTTGGGGGCGACCCCTACGAGCAGTACTTC	CAWSVGGDPYEQYF
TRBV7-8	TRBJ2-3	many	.	TGTGCCAGCAGCCCCGATATGGGGGTCGGGCAGTATTTT	CASSPDMGVGQYF
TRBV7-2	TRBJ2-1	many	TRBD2	TGTGCCAGCACATCGCGGAGACTAGCGCGGGGGGATGAGCAGTTCTTC	CASTSRRLARGDEQFF
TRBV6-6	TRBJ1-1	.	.	TGTGCCAGCAGTTACTACGGAGACACTGAAGCTGTCTTT	CASSYYGDTEAVF
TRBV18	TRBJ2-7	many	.	TGTGCCAGCTCGCGTCAGGACACTTACGAGCAGTACTTC	CASSRQDTYEQYF
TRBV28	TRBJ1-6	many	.	TGTGCCAGCAGTTTACCAGGGACCCATTCACCCCTCCACTTT	CASSLPGTHSPLHF
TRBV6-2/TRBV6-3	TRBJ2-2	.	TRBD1	TGTGCCATTCCGGGACAGCCGAACACCGGGGAGCTGTTTTTT	CAIPGQPNTGELFF
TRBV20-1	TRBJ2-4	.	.	TGCAGTGCTAGAGATGTGGGCCAAAACATTCAGTGCTTC	CSARDVGQNIQCF
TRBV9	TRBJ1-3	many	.	TGTGCCAGCAGCATGCGGGCAGGCTGGGGAAACACCATATATTTT	CASSMRAGWGNTIYF
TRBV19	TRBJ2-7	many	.	TGTGCCAGTAGTCCAAAGGACCTCTCCTACGAGCAGTACTTC	CASSPKDLSYEQYF
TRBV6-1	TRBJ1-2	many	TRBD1	TGTGCCAGCCTCGAGGGGGCTCTGGTTAATGGCTACACCTTC	CASLEGALVNGYTF
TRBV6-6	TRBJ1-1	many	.	TGTGCCAGCAGTTACTCCCAAGTAAACACTGAAGCTTTCTTT	CASSYSQVNTEAFF
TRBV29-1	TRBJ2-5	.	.	TGCAGCGTTGGGGGGCGGTCTTACTTC	CSVGGRSYF
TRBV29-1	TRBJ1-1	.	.	TGCAGCTTAGCCGAACTACAGGCTGAAGCTTTCTTT	CSLAELQAEAFF
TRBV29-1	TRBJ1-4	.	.	TGCAGCCAAGCGGAGTGGTTTACTAATGAAAAACTGTTTTTT	CSQAEWFTNEKLFF
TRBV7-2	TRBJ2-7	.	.	TGTGCCAGCACTCAGGGTTACGAGCAGTACTTC	CASTQGYEQYF
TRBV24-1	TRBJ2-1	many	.	TGTGCCACGAGAGGATACCGGGACGAGCAGTTCTTC	CATRGYRDEQFF
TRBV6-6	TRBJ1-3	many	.	TGTGCCAGCACCGGAAACACCATATATTTT	CASTGNTIYF